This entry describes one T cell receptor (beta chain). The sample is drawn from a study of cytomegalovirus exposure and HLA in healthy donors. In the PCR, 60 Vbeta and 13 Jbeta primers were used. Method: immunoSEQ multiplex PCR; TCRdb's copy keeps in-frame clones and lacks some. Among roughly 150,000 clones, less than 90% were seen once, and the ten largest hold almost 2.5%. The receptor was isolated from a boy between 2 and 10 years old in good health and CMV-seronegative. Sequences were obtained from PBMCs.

CDR3 protein: CASSFRDMYSEQYF. CDR3 coding DNA: TGTGCCAGCAGCTTCCGGGACATGTACTCCGAGCAGTACTTC. This chain uses TRBV7-2 with TRBJ2-7; tentative D call: TRBD1 (6 bases). CDR1 SGHTA and CDR2 FQGNSA come from the germline V gene. This CDR3 comprises 14 residues. V lost 3 bases and J lost 6, with 15 bases in between.